These 6 T cell receptor beta chains were sequenced from one sample in a study of T cells in women clearing cervical HPV infection. TCRdb's copy holds only in-frame clones and misses some; the assay was immunoSEQ multiplex PCR. This table holds more than 30,000 clones. Sequencing input: blood buffy coat. Receptors were obtained from a woman aged 18 to 75 with a cervical HPV16 infection that either progressed to CIN3+ or cleared (not recorded which).

As for this clone: The missing CDR3 end, 3 residues past where the read stops, is filled in from the germline J gene. The chain is built from TRBV20-1 and TRBJ2-7; D not certain. This CDR3 contains 14 residues. Trimming stripped 5 bases from V and 0 bases from J, with 14 bases between. Germline V gene sequence: CDR1 DFQATT, CDR2 SNEGSKA (reference sequence). The CDR3: CSAYDSSSSYEQYF. The DNA read from the CDR3 is TGCAGTGCTTACGACTCCTCAAGCTCCTACGAG.

Comments on this clone: Sequencing ends 3 residues short of the CDR3 end; the germline J gene provides the rest. The V gene is TRBV19, the J gene TRBJ1-2, with 11 nucleotides matching TRBD1. Germline CDR1 and CDR2: LNHDA and SQIVND (reference sequence). The CDR3 loop spans 15 amino acids. CDR3 bases read: TGTGCCAGTAGTCCCGGGACAGGGGGTGTCTACGAC. This translates into CASSPGTGGVYD. From start to end, the CDR3 is CASSPGTGGVYDYTF.

Note on this clone: The read ends 3 residues shy of where the CDR3 ends; the end is completed using the germline J gene. This chain joins TRBV19 and TRBJ2-2, with TRBD2 as a possible D gene (5 bases). From germline, CDR1 is LNHDA and CDR2 SQIVND (reference sequence). Trimming stripped 1 base from V and 5 bases from J, with 23 bases between. This CDR3 contains 19 residues. CDR3 sequence reads: CASSIGPLRARLLTGELFF. Partial CDR3 DNA: TGTGCCAGTAGTATAGGGCCTTTGCGGGCCAGACTTCTTACCGGGGAG.

Regarding this clone: From the germline J gene comes the end of the CDR3, since the read stops 3 residues before it. The chain uses TRBV6-4 and TRBJ2-4, with TRBD1 matching 10 bases. The germline V gene has CDR1 MRHNA and CDR2 SNTAGT. There are 16 residues in the CDR3. Incomplete CDR3 DNA: TGTGCCAGCAGAGAGAAGAAAGGGACAGGGGAAGAGACT. The encoded protein is CASREKKGTGEET. The whole CDR3 protein reads CASREKKGTGEETQYF.

Turning to this clone: From the germline J gene comes the end of the CDR3, since the read stops 3 residues before it. The V call is TRBV5-1, the J call TRBJ2-5; D is possibly TRBD1 or TRBD2 (5 bases each). Per the germline V gene, CDR1 is SGHRS and CDR2 is YFSETQ. The CDR3 contains 14 residues. The DNA read from the CDR3 is TGCGCCAGCAGCTTGGTTGAGGGAAGGGGCACC. Amino acid sequence: CASSLVEGRGT. The whole CDR3 protein reads CASSLVEGRGTQYF.

Comments on this clone: The read finishes 3 residues shy of the CDR3 end, and the germline J gene is used to complete it. This chain joins TRBV27 and TRBJ2-6, with D possibly TRBD1 on 6 matching bases. The CDR3 has 18 amino acids. Germline V lookup: CDR1 MNHEY, CDR2 SMNVEV (reference sequence). V was shortened by 6 bases and J by 0 bases, with 18 bases between the two germline ends. The CDR3 region is CASRNLGQQGSGANVLTF. Incomplete CDR3 DNA: TGTGCCAGCAGAAATTTAGGACAGCAAGGCTCTGGGGCCAACGTC.